This TCR beta chain was identified during a study of shared clonotypes between healthy human individuals. Study summary: Researchers assigned three CD4 naive, three CD4 memory, two CD8 naive and one CD8 memory plate to each donor.

V lost 5 bases and J 2 bases, leaving 19 bases between the germline ends. The germline V gene has CDR1 SGHTA and CDR2 FQGNSA. The CDR3 length is 16 residues. Profiling relied on immunoSEQ multiplex PCR, and the TCRdb table lists in-frame clones only, not all of them. The sample yields tens of thousands of clones, 60% to 70% seen once. This clone was counted only a few times. CCR7-negative CD45RA+ TemRA cells were combined with CD45RO+ cells to form CD8 memory. The clonotype originates from a man aged 25 to 40 in good health. V gene TRBV7-2 combines with J gene TRBJ2-7; a possible D gene is TRBD1 (5 bases). Sequenced: memory CD8+ T cells sorted from blood. The subset denotes: CD45RO+ cells pooled with CCR7-negative TemRA cells. The CDR3 DNA follows: TGTGCCAGCAGCCGACGACAGATTAGTGGGACCTACGAGCAGTACTTC. Protein sequence: CASSRRQISGTYEQYF.